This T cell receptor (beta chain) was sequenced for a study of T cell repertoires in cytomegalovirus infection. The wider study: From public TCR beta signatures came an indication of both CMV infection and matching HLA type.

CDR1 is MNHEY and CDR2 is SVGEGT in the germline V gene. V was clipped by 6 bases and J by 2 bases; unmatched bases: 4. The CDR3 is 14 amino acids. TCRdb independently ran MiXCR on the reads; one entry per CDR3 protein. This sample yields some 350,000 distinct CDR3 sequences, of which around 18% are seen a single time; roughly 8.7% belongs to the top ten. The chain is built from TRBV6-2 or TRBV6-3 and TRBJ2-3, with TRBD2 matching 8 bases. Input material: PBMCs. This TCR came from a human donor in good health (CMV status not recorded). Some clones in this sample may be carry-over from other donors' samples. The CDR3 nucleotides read TGTGCCAGCAGAGTAGCGGGAACCACAGATACGCAGTATTTT. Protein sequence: CASRVAGTTDTQYF.